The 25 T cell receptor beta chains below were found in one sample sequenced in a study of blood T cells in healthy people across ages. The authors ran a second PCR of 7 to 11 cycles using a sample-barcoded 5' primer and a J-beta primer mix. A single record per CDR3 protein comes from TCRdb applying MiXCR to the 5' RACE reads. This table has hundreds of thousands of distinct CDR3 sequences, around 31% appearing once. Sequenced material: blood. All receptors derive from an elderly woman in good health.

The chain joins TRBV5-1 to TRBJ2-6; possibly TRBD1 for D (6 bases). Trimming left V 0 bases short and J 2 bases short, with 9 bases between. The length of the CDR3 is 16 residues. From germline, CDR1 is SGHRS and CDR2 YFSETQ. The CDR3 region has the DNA TGCGCCAGCAGCTTGGGGACAGCTGCTGGGGCCAACGTCCTGACTTTC. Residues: CASSLGTAAGANVLTF.

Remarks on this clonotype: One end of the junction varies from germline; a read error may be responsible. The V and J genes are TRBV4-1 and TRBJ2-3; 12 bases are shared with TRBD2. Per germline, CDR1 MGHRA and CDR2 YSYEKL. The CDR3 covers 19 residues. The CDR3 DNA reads TGCGCCAGCAGCCAAGTAACGACTAGCGGGGGACCTAGCACAGATACGCGGTATTTT. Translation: CASSQVTTSGGPSTDTRYF.

CDR3 region: CSARPTGGSPLHF. CDR3 DNA sequence: TGCAGTGCCCGACCGACTGGGGGTTCACCCCTCCACTTT. The chain is built from TRBV20-1 and TRBJ1-6, with D perhaps matching TRBD1 (5 bases). This CDR3 contains 13 residues. CDR1 and CDR2 (germline): DFQATT, SNEGSKA (reference sequence). Trimming stripped 6 bases from V and 9 bases from J, with 15 bases between.

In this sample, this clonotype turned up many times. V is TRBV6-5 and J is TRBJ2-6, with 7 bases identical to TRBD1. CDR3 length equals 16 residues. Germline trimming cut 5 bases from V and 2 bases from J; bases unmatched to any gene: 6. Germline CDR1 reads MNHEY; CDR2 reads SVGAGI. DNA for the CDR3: TGTGCCAGCAGTCAACAACAGGGGCCTGGGGCCAACGTCCTGACTTTC. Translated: CASSQQQGPGANVLTF.

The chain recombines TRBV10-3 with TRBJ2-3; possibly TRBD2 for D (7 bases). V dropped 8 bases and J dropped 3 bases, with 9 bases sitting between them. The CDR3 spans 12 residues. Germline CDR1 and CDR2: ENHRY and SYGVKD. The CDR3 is CAIRGATDTQYF. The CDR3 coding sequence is TGTGCCATCCGGGGGGCGACAGATACGCAGTATTTT.

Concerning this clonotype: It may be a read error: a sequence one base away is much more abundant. The CDR3 reads CASSLNRGSGSYTF. As DNA, the CDR3 is TGTGCCAGCAGTTTAAACAGGGGTAGCGGGAGCTACACCTTC. This chain connects TRBV28 to TRBJ1-2, with TRBD1 identical over 7 bases. Germline V gene data show CDR1 as MDHEN and CDR2 as SYDVKM. V was pared by 2 bases and J by 9 bases, with 9 bases of the junction left unmatched. The CDR3 has 14 amino acids.

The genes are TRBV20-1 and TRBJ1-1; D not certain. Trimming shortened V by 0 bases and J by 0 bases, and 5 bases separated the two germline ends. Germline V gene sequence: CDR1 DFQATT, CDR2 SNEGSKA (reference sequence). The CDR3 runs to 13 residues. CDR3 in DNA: TGCAGTGCTAGAGATATTTTGAACACTGAAGCTTTCTTT. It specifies CSARDILNTEAFF.

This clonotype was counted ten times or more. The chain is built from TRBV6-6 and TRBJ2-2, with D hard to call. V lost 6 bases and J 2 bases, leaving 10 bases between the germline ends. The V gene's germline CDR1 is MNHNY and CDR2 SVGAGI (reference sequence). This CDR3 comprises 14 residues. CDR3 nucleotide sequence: TGTGCCAGCAGAGACGGGCCTAACACCGGGGAGCTGTTTTTT. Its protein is CASRDGPNTGELFF.

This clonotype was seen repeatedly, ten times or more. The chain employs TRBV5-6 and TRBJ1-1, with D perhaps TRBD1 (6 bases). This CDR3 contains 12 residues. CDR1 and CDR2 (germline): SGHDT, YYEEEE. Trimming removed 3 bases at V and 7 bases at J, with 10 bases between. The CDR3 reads CASSYAGDEAFF. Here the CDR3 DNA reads TGTGCCAGCAGCTATGCAGGGGATGAAGCTTTCTTT.

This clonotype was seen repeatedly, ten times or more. CDR3 amino acids: CASTSTQADTQYF. Here the CDR3 DNA reads TGTGCCAGCACCTCTACACAAGCAGATACGCAGTATTTT. The V gene is TRBV28, the J gene TRBJ2-3; D is unclear. Per germline, CDR1 MDHEN and CDR2 SYDVKM. V lost 7 bases to trimming and J lost 4 bases, with 12 bases between them. The CDR3 covers 13 residues.

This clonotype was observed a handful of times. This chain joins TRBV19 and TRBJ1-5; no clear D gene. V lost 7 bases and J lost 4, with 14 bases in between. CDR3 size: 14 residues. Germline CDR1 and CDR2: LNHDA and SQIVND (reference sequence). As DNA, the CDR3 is TGTGCCAGTAAAGGAGGGCCGCAGAATCAGCCCCAGCATTTT. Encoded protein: CASKGGPQNQPQHF.

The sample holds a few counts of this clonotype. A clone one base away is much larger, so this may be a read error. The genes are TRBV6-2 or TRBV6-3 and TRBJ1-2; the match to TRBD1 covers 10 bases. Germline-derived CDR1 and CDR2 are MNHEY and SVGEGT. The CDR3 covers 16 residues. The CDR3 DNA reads TGTGCCAGCAGCCCCGGGACAGGGGCTTCTAACTATGGCTGCACCTTC. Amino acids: CASSPGTGASNYGCTF.

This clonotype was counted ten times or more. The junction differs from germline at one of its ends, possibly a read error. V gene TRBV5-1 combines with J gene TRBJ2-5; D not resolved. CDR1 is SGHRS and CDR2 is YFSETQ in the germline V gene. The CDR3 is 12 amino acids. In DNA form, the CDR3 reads TGTGCCAGCAGTTTAGGTCAAGAGACCCAGTACTTC. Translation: CASSLGQETQYF.

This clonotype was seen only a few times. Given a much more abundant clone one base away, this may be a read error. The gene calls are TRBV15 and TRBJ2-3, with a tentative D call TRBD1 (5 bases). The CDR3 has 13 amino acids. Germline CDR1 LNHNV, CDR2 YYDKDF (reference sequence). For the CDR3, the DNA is TGTGTCACCTCGCTCAGGGGCACAGATACGCAGTATTTT. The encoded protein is CVTSLRGTDTQYF. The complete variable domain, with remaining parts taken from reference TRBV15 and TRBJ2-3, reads DAMVIQNPRYQVTQFGKPVTLSCSQTLNHNVMYWYQQKSSQAPKLLFHYYDKDFNNEADTPDNFQSRRPNTSFCFLDIRSPGLGDTAMYLCVTSLRGTDTQYFGPGTRLTVL.

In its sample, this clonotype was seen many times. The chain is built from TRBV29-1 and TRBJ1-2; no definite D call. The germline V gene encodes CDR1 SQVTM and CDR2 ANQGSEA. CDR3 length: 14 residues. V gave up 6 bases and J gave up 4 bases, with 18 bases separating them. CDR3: CSVKEGLSLYGYTF. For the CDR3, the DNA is TGCAGCGTCAAGGAGGGCCTCTCCCTCTATGGCTACACCTTC.

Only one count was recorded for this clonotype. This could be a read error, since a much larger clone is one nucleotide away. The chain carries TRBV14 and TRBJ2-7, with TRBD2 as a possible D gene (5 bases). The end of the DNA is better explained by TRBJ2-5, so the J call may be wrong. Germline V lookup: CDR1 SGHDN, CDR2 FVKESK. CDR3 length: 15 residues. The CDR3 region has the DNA TGTGCCAGCAGACAAACCCCTTCCCCGGGGGAGACCCAGTACTTC. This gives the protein CASRQTPSPGETQYF.

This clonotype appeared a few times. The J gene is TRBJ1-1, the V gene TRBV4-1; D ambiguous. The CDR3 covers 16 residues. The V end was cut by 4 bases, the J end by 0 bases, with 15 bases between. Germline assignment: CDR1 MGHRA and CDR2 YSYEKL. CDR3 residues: CASSLIMVRMNTEAFF. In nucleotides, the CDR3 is TGCGCCAGCAGCCTTATTATGGTCCGGATGAACACTGAAGCTTTCTTT.

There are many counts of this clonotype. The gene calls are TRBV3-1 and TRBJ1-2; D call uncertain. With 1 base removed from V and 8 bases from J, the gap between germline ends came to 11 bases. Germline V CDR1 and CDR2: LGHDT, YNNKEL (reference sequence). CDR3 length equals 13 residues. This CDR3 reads CASSQVGERGYTF. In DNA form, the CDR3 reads TGTGCCAGCAGCCAAGTCGGGGAGCGGGGCTACACCTTC.

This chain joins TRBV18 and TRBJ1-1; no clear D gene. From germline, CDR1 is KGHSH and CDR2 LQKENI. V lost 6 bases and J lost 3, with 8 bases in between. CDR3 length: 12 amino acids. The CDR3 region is CASSPKDTEAFF. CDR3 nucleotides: TGTGCCAGCTCTCCAAAGGACACTGAAGCTTTCTTT. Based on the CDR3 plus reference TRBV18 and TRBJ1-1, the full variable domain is NAGVMQNPRHLVRRRGQEARLRCSPMKGHSHVYWYRQLPEEGLKFMVYLQKENIIDESGMPKERFSAEFPKEGPSILRIQQVVRGDSAAYFCASSPKDTEAFFGQGTRLTVV.

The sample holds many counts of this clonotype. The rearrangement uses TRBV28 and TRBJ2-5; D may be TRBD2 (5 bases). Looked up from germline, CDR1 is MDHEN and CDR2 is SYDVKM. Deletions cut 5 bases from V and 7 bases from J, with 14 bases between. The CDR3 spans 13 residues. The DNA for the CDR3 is TGTGCCAGCAGTCCCGGACTGAGCGGGACCCAGTACTTC. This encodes CASSPGLSGTQYF. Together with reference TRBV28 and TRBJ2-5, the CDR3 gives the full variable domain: DVKVTQSSRYLVKRTGEKVFLECVQDMDHENMFWYRQDPGLGLRLIYFSYDVKMKEKGDIPEGYSVSREKKERFSLILESASTNQTSMYLCASSPGLSGTQYFGPGTRLLVL.

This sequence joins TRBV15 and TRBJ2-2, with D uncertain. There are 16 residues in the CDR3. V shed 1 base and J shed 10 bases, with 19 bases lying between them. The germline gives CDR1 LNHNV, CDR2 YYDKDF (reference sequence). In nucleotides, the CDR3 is TGTGCCACCAGCAGAGGGGGAATCCTATTACCCGAGGAGCTGTTTTTT. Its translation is CATSRGGILLPEELFF.

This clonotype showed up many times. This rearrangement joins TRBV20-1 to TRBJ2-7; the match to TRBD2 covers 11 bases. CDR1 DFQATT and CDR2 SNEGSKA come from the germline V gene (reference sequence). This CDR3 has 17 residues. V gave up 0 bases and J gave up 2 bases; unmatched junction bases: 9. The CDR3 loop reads CSARDLASGGMTYEQYF. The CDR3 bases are TGCAGTGCTAGAGATCTGGCTAGCGGGGGGATGACCTACGAGCAGTACTTC.

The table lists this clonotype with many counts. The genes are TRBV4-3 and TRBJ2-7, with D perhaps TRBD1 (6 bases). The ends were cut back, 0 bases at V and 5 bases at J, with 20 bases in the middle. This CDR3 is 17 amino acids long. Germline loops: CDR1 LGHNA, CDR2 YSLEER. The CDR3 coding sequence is TGCGCCAGCAGCCAAGAATCCCCTGGGGGCCCAGGGGACGAGCAGTACTTC. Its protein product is CASSQESPGGPGDEQYF.

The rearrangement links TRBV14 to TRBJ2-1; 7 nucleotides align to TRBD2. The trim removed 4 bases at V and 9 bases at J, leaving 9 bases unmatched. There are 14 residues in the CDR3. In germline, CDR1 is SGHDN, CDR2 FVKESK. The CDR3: CASSPRMGGGEQFF. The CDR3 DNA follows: TGTGCCAGCAGCCCGAGGATGGGGGGGGGTGAGCAGTTCTTC.

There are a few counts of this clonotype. Here the CDR3 reads CSAVPGRKADTQYF. The CDR3 DNA sequence: TGCAGTGCGGTACCAGGAAGGAAGGCAGATACGCAGTATTTT. The V gene is TRBV20-1, the J gene TRBJ2-3, with no clear D. V lost 6 bases and J lost 4, with 17 bases in between. This CDR3 contains 14 residues. Germline CDR1 DFQATT, CDR2 SNEGSKA (reference sequence).